This T cell receptor (beta chain) was documented in a study of blood T cell repertoires in COVID-19. Across the study: Specimens from acute and convalescent COVID-19 originated in the United States, Italy and Spain. Sample material is recorded as cDNA or gDNA derived from T cells, B-cell-depleted T cells, or PBMCs.

The authors' processing: Estimates of nucleated cell counts were drawn from the amplification of reference gene primers. Profiled with immunoSEQ multiplex PCR; TCRdb holds only in-frame clones, not every one. The DNA gave D and trimming, while V, J and clone size come from that table. The sample contains about 59,000 clones, roughly 78% of which appear only once. CDR1 MGHRA and CDR2 YSYEKL come from the germline V gene. V was clipped by 3 bases and J by 6 bases; unmatched bases: 5. The CDR3 has 14 amino acids. Material for sequencing was peripheral blood. V usage is TRBV4-1 and J usage is TRBJ1-5; 7 bases match TRBD1. This receptor was obtained from a man in his fifties or sixties with acute or convalescent COVID-19. CDR3 bases: TGCGCCAGCAGCCACTTGACAGGGAGTCAGCCCCAGCATTTT. Amino acid sequence: CASSHLTGSQPQHF.